This passage covers 7 T cell receptor beta chains from one sample sequenced in a study of monozygotic twins with inflammatory bowel disease. TCRdb reprocessed the 5' RACE reads and keeps a single row for each CDR3 protein, giving no DNA. The table lists 210,000 or so distinct CDR3 sequences. The sequenced sample consisted of blood. The receptors originated from a human donor with ulcerative colitis or Crohn's disease, or a healthy co-twin of an affected twin (not recorded which).

The chain combines TRBV5-1 with TRBJ2-7; TCRdb designates TRBD1, a call that cannot be tested without DNA. This CDR3 has 17 residues. In germline, CDR1 is SGHRS, CDR2 YFSETQ. The CDR3: CASSVTGTGVNSYEQYF.

The chain carries TRBV7-9 and TRBJ1-2; the D call from TCRdb, TRBD1, cannot be confirmed without DNA. Germline CDR1 is SEHNR and CDR2 is FQNEAQ (reference sequence). The CDR3 loop spans 14 amino acids. The CDR3 here is CASSGEPFNYGYTF.

The chain uses TRBV6-5 and TRBJ2-1; TCRdb gives TRBD2 as the D gene, but with no DNA this cannot be confirmed. This CDR3 contains 18 residues. Germline CDR1 MNHEY, CDR2 SVGAGI. The chain's CDR3 is CASSYTEGTSGIYNEQFF.

V gene TRBV5-6 combines with J gene TRBJ1-2; the D call of TRBD1 rests on TCRdb alone, since no DNA is present to check it. The germline V gene encodes CDR1 SGHDT and CDR2 YYEEEE. This CDR3 has 14 residues. The CDR3 reads CASSFGQSYYGYTF. Combining the CDR3 with reference TRBV5-6 and TRBJ1-2 gives the whole variable domain DAGVTQSPTHLIKTRGQQVTLRCSPKSGHDTVSWYQQALGQGPQFIFQYYEEEERQRGNFPDRFSGHQFPNYSSELNVNALLLGDSALYLCASSFGQSYYGYTFGSGTRLTVV.

The V call is TRBV5-1, the J call TRBJ2-2; TCRdb's D gene call, TRBD1, goes unchecked for lack of DNA. This CDR3 is built from 16 residues. Germline CDR1 reads SGHRS; CDR2 reads YFSETQ. CDR3: CASSLSGLLTTGELFF.

The chain combines TRBV19 with TRBJ1-4. The V gene's germline CDR1 is LNHDA and CDR2 SQIVND (reference sequence). This CDR3 is built from 15 residues. The CDR3 sequence is CASQYWGSGNEKLFF. The variable domain in full, completed from reference TRBV19 and TRBJ1-4, reads DGGITQSPKYLFRKEGQNVTLSCEQNLNHDAMYWYRQDPGQGLRLIYYSQIVNDFQKGDIAEGYSVSREKKESFPLTVTSAQKNPTAFYLCASQYWGSGNEKLFFGSGTQLSVL.

V usage is TRBV11-2 and J usage is TRBJ1-2; the TCRdb call, TRBD1, lacks DNA for checking. Germline CDR1 SGHAT, CDR2 FQNNGV. CDR3 length: 14 residues. CDR3 sequence: CASSLEGEFRGYTF.